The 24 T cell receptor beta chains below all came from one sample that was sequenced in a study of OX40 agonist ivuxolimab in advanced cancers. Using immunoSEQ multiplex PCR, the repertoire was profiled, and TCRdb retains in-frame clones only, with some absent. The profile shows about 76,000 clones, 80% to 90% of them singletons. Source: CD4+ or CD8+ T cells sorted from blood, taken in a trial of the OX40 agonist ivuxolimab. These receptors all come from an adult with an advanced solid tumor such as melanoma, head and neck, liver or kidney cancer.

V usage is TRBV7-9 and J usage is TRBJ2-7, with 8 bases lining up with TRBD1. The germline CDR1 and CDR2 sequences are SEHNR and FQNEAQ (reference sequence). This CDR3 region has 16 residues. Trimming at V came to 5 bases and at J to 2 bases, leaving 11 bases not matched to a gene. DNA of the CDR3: TGTGCCAGCAGCCGATCCGAGGACAGGGAGACCTACGAGCAGTACTTC. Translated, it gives CASSRSEDRETYEQYF.

Here the CDR3 DNA reads TGTGCCAGCAGTTACGCGGGGGCACTTGAGACCCAGTACTTC. Its translation: CASSYAGALETQYF. V usage is TRBV6-5 and J usage is TRBJ2-5; a weak D match, TRBD2 (7 bases). CDR3 length equals 14 residues. Germline values: CDR1 MNHEY, CDR2 SVGAGI. The V and J ends lost 2 bases and 5 bases respectively, with 12 bases between them.

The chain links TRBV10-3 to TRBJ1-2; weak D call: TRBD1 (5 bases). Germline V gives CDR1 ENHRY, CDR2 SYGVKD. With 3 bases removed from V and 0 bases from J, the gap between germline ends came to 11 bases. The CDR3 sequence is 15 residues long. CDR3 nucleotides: TGTGCCATCAGTGAAGGGGCAGGAACTAACTATGGCTACACCTTC. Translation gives CAISEGAGTNYGYTF.

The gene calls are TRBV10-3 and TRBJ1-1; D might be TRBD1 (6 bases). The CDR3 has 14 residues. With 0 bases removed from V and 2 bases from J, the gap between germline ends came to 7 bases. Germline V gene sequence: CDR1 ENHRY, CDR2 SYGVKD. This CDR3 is CAISESGQNTEAFF. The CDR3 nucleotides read TGTGCCATCAGTGAGTCGGGACAAAACACTGAAGCTTTCTTT.

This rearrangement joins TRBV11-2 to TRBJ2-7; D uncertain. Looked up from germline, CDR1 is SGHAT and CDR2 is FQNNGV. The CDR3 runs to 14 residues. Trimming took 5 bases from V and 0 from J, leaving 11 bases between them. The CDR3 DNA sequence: TGTGCCAGCAGCATGGCGTCAAGCTCCTACGAGCAGTACTTC. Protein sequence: CASSMASSSYEQYF.

CDR3 in amino acids: CASSSPGPDRNEQYF. The CDR3 bases are TGTGCCAGCAGCTCCCCGGGACCCGATAGGAACGAGCAGTACTTC. The chain combines TRBV5-6 with TRBJ2-7, with D possibly called TRBD1 or TRBD2 (5 bases each). Germline CDR1 is SGHDT and CDR2 is YYEEEE. This CDR3 is built from 15 residues. V gave up 3 bases and J gave up 5 bases, with 18 bases separating them.

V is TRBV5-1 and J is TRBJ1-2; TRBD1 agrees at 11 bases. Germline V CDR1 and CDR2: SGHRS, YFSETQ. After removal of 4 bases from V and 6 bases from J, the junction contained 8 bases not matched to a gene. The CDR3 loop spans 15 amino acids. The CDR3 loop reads CASSTGQGAMNGYTF. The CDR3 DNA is TGCGCCAGCAGCACCGGACAGGGGGCGATGAATGGCTACACCTTC.

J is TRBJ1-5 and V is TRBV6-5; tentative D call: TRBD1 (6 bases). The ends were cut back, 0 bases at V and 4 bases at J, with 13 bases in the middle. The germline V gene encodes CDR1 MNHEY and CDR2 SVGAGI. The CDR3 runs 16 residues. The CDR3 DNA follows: TGTGCCAGCAGTTACTCGTCGACAGGCGGGAATCAGCCCCAGCATTTT. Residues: CASSYSSTGGNQPQHF.

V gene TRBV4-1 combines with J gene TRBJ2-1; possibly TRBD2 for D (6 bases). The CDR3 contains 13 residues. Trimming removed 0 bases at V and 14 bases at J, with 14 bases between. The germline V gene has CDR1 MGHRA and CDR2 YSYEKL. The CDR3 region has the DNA TGCGCCAGCAGCCAAGATAGAGCGGGTCGGGAGTTCTTC. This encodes CASSQDRAGREFF.

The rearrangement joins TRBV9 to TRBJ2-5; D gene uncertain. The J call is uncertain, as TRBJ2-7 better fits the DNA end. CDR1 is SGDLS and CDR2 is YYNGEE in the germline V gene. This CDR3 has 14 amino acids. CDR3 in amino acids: CASAPRLSSYEQYF. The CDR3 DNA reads TGTGCCAGCGCCCCGAGACTGAGCTCCTACGAGCAGTACTTC.

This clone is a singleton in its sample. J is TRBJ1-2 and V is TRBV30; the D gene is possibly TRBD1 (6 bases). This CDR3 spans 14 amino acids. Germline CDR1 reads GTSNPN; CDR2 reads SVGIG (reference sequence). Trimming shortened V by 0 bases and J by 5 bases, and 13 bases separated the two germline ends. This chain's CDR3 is CAWSVEGGAYGYTF. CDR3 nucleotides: TGTGCCTGGAGTGTAGAGGGGGGGGCTTATGGCTACACCTTC.

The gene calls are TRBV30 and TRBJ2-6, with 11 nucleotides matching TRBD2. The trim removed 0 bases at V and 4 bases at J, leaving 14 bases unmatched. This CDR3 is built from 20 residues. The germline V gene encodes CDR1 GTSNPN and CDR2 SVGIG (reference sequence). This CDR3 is CAWSVLTTTSGVPGANVLTF. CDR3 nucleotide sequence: TGTGCCTGGAGTGTTCTCACCACGACTAGCGGGGTCCCCGGGGCCAACGTCCTGACTTTC.

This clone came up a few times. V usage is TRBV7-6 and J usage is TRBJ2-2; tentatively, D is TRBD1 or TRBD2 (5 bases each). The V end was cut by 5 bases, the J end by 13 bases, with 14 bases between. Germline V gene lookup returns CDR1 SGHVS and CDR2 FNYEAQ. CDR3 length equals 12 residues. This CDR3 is CASSPGALGLFF. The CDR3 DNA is TGTGCCAGCAGCCCCGGGGCGCTTGGGCTGTTTTTT.

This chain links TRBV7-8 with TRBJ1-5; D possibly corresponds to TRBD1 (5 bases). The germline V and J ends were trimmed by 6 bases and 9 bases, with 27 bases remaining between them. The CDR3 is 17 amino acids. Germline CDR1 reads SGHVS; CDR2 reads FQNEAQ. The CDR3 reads CASSPDSDVFVSRPQHF. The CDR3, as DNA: TGTGCCAGCAGTCCCGACAGCGATGTATTTGTGTCTCGGCCCCAGCATTTT.

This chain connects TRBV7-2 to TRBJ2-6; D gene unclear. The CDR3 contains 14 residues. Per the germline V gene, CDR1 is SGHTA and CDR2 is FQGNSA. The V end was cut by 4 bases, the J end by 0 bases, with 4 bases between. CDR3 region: CASSSYSGANVLTF. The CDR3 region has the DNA TGTGCCAGCAGCTCGTACTCTGGGGCCAACGTCCTGACTTTC.

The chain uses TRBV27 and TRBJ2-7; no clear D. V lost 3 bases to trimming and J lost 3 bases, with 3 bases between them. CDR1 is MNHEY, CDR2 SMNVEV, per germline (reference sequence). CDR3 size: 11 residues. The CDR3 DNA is TGTGCCAGCAGTTTCCTCTACGAGCAGTACTTC. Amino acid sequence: CASSFLYEQYF.

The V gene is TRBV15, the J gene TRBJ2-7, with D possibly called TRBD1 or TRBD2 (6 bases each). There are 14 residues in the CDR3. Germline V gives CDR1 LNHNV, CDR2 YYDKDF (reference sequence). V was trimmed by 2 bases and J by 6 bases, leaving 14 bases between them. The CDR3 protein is CATSRTSGALEQYF. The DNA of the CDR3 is TGTGCCACCAGCAGAACCTCGGGGGCTCTCGAGCAGTACTTC.

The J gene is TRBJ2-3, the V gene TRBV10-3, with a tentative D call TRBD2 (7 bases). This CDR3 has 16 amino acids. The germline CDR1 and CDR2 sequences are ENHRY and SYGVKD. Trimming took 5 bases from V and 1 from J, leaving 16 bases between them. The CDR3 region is CAISRDRGAGTDTQYF. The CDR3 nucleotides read TGTGCCATCAGTCGGGATCGGGGGGCCGGCACAGATACGCAGTATTTT.

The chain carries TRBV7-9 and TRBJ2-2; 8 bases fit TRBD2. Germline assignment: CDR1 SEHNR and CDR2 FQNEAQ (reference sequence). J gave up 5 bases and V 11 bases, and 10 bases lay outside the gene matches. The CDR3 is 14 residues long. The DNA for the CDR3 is TGTGCCTCCCGCGGGGGGATCGGGACCGGGGAGCTGTTTTTT. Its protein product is CASRGGIGTGELFF.

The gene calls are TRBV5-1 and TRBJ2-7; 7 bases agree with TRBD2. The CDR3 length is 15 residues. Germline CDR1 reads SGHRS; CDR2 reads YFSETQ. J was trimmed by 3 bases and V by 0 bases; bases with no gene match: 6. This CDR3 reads CASSLVAGVYYEQYF. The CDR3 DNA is TGCGCCAGCAGCTTGGTGGCGGGGGTTTACTACGAGCAGTACTTC.

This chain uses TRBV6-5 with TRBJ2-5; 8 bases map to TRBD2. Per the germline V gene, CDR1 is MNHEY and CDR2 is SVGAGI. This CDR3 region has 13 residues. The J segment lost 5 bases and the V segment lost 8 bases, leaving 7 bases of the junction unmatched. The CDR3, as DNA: TGTGCCAGCGGACTACCGGGGGGGGAGACCCAGTACTTC. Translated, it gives CASGLPGGETQYF.

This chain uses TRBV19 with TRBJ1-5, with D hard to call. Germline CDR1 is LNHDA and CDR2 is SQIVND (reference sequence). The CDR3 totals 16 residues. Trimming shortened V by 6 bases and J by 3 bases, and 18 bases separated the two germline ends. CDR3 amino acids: CASSTSLSTPNQPQHF. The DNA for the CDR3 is TGTGCCAGTAGCACGTCGTTGTCAACCCCCAATCAGCCCCAGCATTTT.

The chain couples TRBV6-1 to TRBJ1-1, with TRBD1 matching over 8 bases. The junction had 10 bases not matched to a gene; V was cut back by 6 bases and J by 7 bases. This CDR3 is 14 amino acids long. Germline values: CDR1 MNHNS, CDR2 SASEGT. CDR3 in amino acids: CASSTKTGAGEAFF. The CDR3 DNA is TGTGCCAGCAGCACCAAGACAGGGGCTGGTGAAGCTTTCTTT.

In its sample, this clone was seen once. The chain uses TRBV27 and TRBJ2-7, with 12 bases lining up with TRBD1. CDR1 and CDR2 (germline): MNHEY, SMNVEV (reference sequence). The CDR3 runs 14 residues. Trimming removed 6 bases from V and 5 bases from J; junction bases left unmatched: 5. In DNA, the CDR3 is TGTGCCAGCAGCCCGGGACAGGGGGCCCACGAGCAGTACTTC. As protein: CASSPGQGAHEQYF.